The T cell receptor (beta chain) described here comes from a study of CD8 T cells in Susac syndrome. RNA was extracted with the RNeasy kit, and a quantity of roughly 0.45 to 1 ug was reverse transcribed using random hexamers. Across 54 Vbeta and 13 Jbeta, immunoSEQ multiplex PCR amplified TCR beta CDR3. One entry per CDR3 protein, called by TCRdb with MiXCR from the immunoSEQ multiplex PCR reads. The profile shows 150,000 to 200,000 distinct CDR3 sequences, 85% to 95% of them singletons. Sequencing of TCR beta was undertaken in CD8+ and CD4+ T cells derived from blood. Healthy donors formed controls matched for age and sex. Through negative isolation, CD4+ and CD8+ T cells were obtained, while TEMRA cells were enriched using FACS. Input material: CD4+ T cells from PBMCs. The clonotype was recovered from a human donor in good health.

CDR3 DNA: TGTGCCAGTACCGCCCTCACGGGGAATCAGCCCCAGCATTTT. Amino acid sequence: CASTALTGNQPQHF. The chain uses TRBV19 and TRBJ1-5; D gene uncertain. The germline V and J ends were trimmed by 7 bases and 4 bases, with 14 bases remaining between them. Germline V CDR1 and CDR2: LNHDA, SQIVND (reference sequence). This CDR3 has 14 residues.